The rows below give T cell receptor beta chains drawn from one sample of a study of T cells in localized non-small cell lung cancer. The data were produced by immunoSEQ multiplex PCR, yet TCRdb's version contains in-frame clones alone and is incomplete. The profile covers 65,000 to 90,000 clones, with around 80% appearing a single time and roughly 19% taken by the ten largest. Sample: PBMCs, taken before any cancer treatment. These receptors all stem from a man aged 35-75 years with stage II squamous cell lung carcinoma. Each CDR3 is given with its conserved first and last residue. Fields, in order: V gene, D gene, clone size, J gene, CDR3 protein, CDR3 DNA. The D gene is left open where the match is weak. The size of a clone is reported for some rows only, either as once, few or many, or as a class for expanded clones.

TRBV13	TRBD2	few	TRBJ2-7	CASSDQGLSHYEQYF	TGTGCCAGCAGCGACCAGGGACTATCGCATTACGAGCAGTACTTC
TRBV7-3	NA	NA	TRBJ1-1	CASSLTGNGGGEAFF	TGTGCCAGCAGCTTAACGGGGAACGGGGGTGGGGAAGCTTTCTTT
TRBV7-9	TRBD2	NA	TRBJ2-5	CATSRREGETQYF	TGTGCCACCTCCCGGAGGGAGGGCGAGACCCAGTACTTC
TRBV28	TRBD1	once	TRBJ1-5	CAILGQGSQPQHF	TGTGCCATCTTAGGACAGGGGAGTCAGCCCCAGCATTTT
TRBV6-5	NA	once	TRBJ1-5	CASSPPQHF	TGTGCCAGCAGTCCTCCCCAGCATTTT
TRBV7-8	NA	NA	TRBJ1-1	CASSLARLNTEAFF	TGTGCCAGCAGCTTAGCCAGGTTGAACACTGAAGCTTTCTTT
TRBV28	TRBD2	NA	TRBJ2-3	CASSGLETTDTQYF	TGTGCCAGCAGTGGACTAGAAACCACAGATACGCAGTATTTT
TRBV28	NA	few	TRBJ2-1	CASSWGGPTYNEQFF	TGTGCCAGCTCCTGGGGCGGCCCTACCTACAATGAGCAGTTCTTC
TRBV14	NA	NA	TRBJ2-7	CASSQESLQGYFSYEQYF	TGTGCCAGCAGCCAAGAGTCCCTCCAGGGATATTTCTCCTACGAGCAGTACTTC
TRBV4-1	TRBD2	NA	TRBJ2-1	CASSQRIAGVIYNEQFF	TGCGCCAGCAGCCAAAGAATAGCGGGGGTGATCTACAATGAGCAGTTCTTC
TRBV5-1	NA	NA	TRBJ1-2	CASSLGTAEDYYGYTF	TGCGCCAGCAGCTTGGGGACGGCCGAAGACTACTATGGCTACACCTTC
TRBV7-7	TRBD1	NA	TRBJ1-5	CASSPRTGDQPQHF	TGTGCTAGCAGCCCCCGGACAGGGGATCAGCCCCAGCATTTT
TRBV5-1	TRBD2	NA	TRBJ2-1	CASRRGTDSYNEQFF	TGCGCCAGCAGGCGGGGGACCGACTCCTACAATGAGCAGTTCTTC
TRBV30	NA	NA	TRBJ2-4	CAWSEIGQLKNIQYF	TGTGCCTGGAGTGAGATCGGACAGCTAAAAAACATTCAGTACTTC
TRBV5-4	TRBD2	once	TRBJ2-5	CASSWAAGGSRETQYF	TGTGCCAGCAGCTGGGCAGCGGGAGGGTCTCGGGAGACCCAGTACTTC
TRBV5-4	NA	NA	TRBJ2-3	CASSLASGGTQYF	TGTGCCAGCAGCTTGGCCAGTGGGGGTACGCAGTATTTT
TRBV4-1	TRBD1	NA	TRBJ2-2	CASSQDDRGGGTGELFF	TGCGCCAGCAGCCAGGATGACAGGGGAGGTGGGACCGGGGAGCTGTTTTTT
TRBV7-2	NA	NA	TRBJ1-5	CASSRGRGPQPQHF	TGTGCCAGCAGCAGGGGCAGGGGCCCTCAGCCCCAGCATTTT
TRBV28	TRBD1	few	TRBJ1-1	CASSLTAGQGTEAFF	TGTGCCAGCAGTTTGACCGCGGGACAGGGGACTGAAGCTTTCTTT
TRBV29-1	NA	NA	TRBJ2-7	CSVGFSPYEQYF	TGCAGCGTTGGTTTCTCACCCTACGAGCAGTACTTC
TRBV19	TRBD1	NA	TRBJ2-1	CASSITMGMTGSVNEQFF	TGTGCCAGTAGTATAACCATGGGGATGACAGGGTCAGTCAATGAGCAGTTCTTC
TRBV4-3	NA	NA	TRBJ1-2	CASSQDPSNYGYTF	TGCGCCAGCAGCCAAGACCCGAGTAACTATGGCTACACCTTC
TRBV19	TRBD2	many	TRBJ2-2	CASSMGTSRLPNTGELFF	TGTGCCAGTAGTATGGGGACTAGCCGACTACCGAACACCGGGGAGCTGTTTTTT
TRBV30	NA	few	TRBJ1-1	CAWSRTPNTEAFF	TGTGCCTGGAGTAGGACACCGAACACTGAAGCTTTCTTT
TRBV5-1	NA	NA	TRBJ1-2	CASSLESGLYGYTF	TGCGCCAGCAGCTTGGAATCCGGACTCTATGGCTACACCTTC
TRBV2	NA	once	TRBJ2-7	CASGEISYEQYF	TGTGCCAGCGGAGAGATCTCCTACGAGCAGTACTTC
TRBV4-3	NA	NA	TRBJ2-3	CASSQDGAYTQYF	TGCGCCAGCAGCCAAGACGGCGCTTATACGCAGTATTTT
TRBV5-6	NA	NA	TRBJ2-2	CASRSLRSGELFF	TGTGCCAGCAGGTCACTTCGGTCCGGGGAGCTGTTTTTT